This TCR beta chain is drawn from a study of shared T cell receptors in the human thymus. Trimming pared 10 bases from V and 3 bases from J, leaving 13 bases between. The CDR3 loop spans 12 amino acids. Per the germline V gene, CDR1 is ENHRY and CDR2 is SYGVKD. TCRdb's table, derived via immunoSEQ multiplex PCR, lists solely in-frame clones and lacks some. The sample holds 700,000 or so clones, 80% to 90% seen once. These sequences were also reported in another study, on human thymus T cells.

The V call is TRBV10-3, the J call TRBJ2-7; D call uncertain. The sequence was collected from a girl in the first two years of life with a congenital heart defect. Source material: thymocytes. Here the CDR3 DNA reads TGTGCCACCTCCTCCTCTTTCTACGAGCAGTACTTC. Translated: CATSSSFYEQYF.